This T cell receptor beta chain is from a study of blood T cell repertoires in COVID-19. In assigning cohorts, the study relied on participant-reported clinical history. V lost 5 bases to trimming and J lost 0 bases; unmatched junction nucleotides: 8. The CDR3 covers 19 residues. Germline CDR1 reads SEHNR; CDR2 reads FQNEAQ (reference sequence). Clones were sequenced by immunoSEQ multiplex PCR, and TCRdb holds only the in-frame ones, with some missing. The sample contains around 180,000 clones, 76% of which appear only once. This clonotype originated in a woman aged 50 to 60 with acute COVID-19. The sequencing input was PBMCs or T cells enriched from blood (not recorded which). The V call is TRBV7-9, the J call TRBJ2-1; TRBD2 agrees at 15 bases. This chain's CDR3 is CASSKRGLAGGSSYNEQFF. CDR3 bases: TGTGCCAGCAGCAAAAGGGGACTAGCGGGGGGTAGCTCCTACAATGAGCAGTTCTTC.